A selection of T cell receptor beta chains follows, all from one sample in a study of T-cell reconstitution after alpha-beta-depleted transplantation in children. Using its own MiXCR run on the PCR reads, TCRdb lists one record per CDR3 protein. Among 250,000 to 400,000 distinct CDR3 sequences listed, around 25% were seen once. The sequenced sample was PBMCs, mostly from graft donor cells, obtained 180 days after TCRalphabeta/CD19-depleted stem cell transplant. Receptor source: a male patient under 18 who had a stem cell transplant for acute lymphoblastic leukemia, so the T cells may come from the graft donor. CDR3s include the opening cysteine and the closing phenylalanine or tryptophan. The order of the fields is V gene, clone size, D gene, J gene, CDR3 protein, CDR3 DNA. The D gene is left open where the match is weak. Size tells how often a clone was seen (once, few, many) or the class of an expanded clone, and some rows leave it out.

V: TRBV9; size: few; D: -; J: TRBJ1-2; CDR3: CASSELGTGYGYTF; DNA: TGTGCCAGCAGCGAGCTGGGTACGGGCTATGGCTACACCTTC
V: TRBV10-3; size: few; D: TRBD1; J: TRBJ2-5; CDR3: CAINDRDQETQYF; DNA: TGTGCCATCAATGACAGGGACCAAGAGACCCAGTACTTC
V: TRBV5-1; size: -; D: -; J: TRBJ2-7; CDR3: CASSSGGQIYYEQYF; DNA: TGCGCCAGCAGCTCGGGAGGACAGATCTATTACGAGCAGTACTTC
V: TRBV29-1; size: few; D: TRBD2; J: TRBJ2-1; CDR3: CSGRTSGRNEQFF; DNA: TGCAGCGGGCGGACTAGCGGGAGAAATGAGCAGTTCTTC
V: TRBV20-1; size: few; D: -; J: TRBJ2-7; CDR3: CSARDFPGLRRNEQYF; DNA: TGCAGTGCTAGAGATTTCCCGGGACTCCGGAGGAACGAGCAGTACTTC
V: TRBV5-1; size: -; D: TRBD2; J: TRBJ2-7; CDR3: CASSLALLYSGSKNEQYF; DNA: TGCGCCAGCAGCTTGGCCCTTCTTTATAGCGGGAGCAAGAACGAGCAGTACTTC
V: TRBV14; size: -; D: TRBD1; J: TRBJ2-6; CDR3: CASRRDRGGLGANVLTF; DNA: TGTGCCAGCAGACGGGACAGGGGGGGCCTCGGGGCCAACGTCCTGACTTTC
V: TRBV29-1; size: -; D: TRBD2; J: TRBJ2-1; CDR3: CSVRRLAGNNEQFF; DNA: TGCAGTGTCAGGAGACTAGCGGGCAACAATGAGCAGTTCTTC
V: TRBV6-5; size: -; D: TRBD1; J: TRBJ1-2; CDR3: CASSYSYPGGNYGYTF; DNA: TGTGCCAGCAGTTACTCGTACCCAGGGGGCAACTATGGCTACACCTTC
V: TRBV18; size: -; D: -; J: TRBJ1-2; CDR3: CASSTNGLDGYTF; DNA: TGTGCCAGCTCAACCAATGGACTCGATGGCTACACCTTC
V: TRBV18; size: few; D: TRBD1; J: TRBJ2-7; CDR3: CASSPRQGASYEQYF; DNA: TGTGCCAGCTCACCACGGCAGGGGGCAAGTTACGAGCAGTACTTC
V: TRBV10-1; size: -; D: TRBD2; J: TRBJ2-4; CDR3: CASSETSGRRAKNIQYF; DNA: TGCGCCAGCAGTGAGACTAGCGGGAGAAGAGCCAAAAACATTCAGTACTTC
V: TRBV7-2; size: many; D: -; J: TRBJ1-6; CDR3: CASSSEVGMTGGSPLHF; DNA: TGTGCCAGCAGCTCCGAAGTAGGCATGACCGGTGGTTCACCCCTCCACTTT
V: TRBV2; size: few; D: -; J: TRBJ1-1; CDR3: CASTEGGGNTEAFF; DNA: TGTGCCAGCACCGAAGGGGGGGGAAACACTGAAGCTTTCTTT
V: TRBV5-1; size: -; D: TRBD2; J: TRBJ2-7; CDR3: CASSGLWGLAGVTLTYEQYF; DNA: TGCGCCAGCAGCGGGTTGTGGGGACTAGCGGGAGTCACGTTAACCTACGAGCAGTACTTC
V: TRBV24-1; size: -; D: TRBD2; J: TRBJ2-3; CDR3: CATSGLAGDGDTQYF; DNA: TGTGCCACCAGTGGGCTAGCGGGAGACGGAGATACGCAGTATTTT
V: TRBV27; size: -; D: -; J: TRBJ1-2; CDR3: CASSLRGWDGYTF; DNA: TGTGCCAGCAGTTTAAGGGGGTGGGATGGCTACACCTTC